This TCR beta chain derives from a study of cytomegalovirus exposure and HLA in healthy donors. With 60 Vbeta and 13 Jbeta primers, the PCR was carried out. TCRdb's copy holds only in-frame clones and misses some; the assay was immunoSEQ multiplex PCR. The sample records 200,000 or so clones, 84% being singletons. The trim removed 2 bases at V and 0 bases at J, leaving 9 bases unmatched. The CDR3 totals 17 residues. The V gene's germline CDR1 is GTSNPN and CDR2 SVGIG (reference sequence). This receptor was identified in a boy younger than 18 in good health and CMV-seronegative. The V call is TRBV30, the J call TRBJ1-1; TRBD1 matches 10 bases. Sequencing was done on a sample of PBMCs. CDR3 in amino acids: CAWSRRQGAYMNTEAFF. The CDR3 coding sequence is TGTGCCTGGAGTCGACGACAGGGGGCCTACATGAACACTGAAGCTTTCTTT.